This T cell receptor beta chain was recovered during a study of T-cell memory formation after mild COVID-19. Turning to the study itself: In these data, TCR clusters were largely donor specific.

TCRdb independently ran MiXCR on the 5' RACE reads; one entry per CDR3 protein. Among about 560,000 distinct CDR3 sequences, approximately 15% were seen once, and the ten largest hold about 7.4%. Study-wide findings and caveats: Memory cells collected pre-infection included some clones that later responded, suggesting cross-reactive memory joined. Largely, contracting CD4+ clones fell within CM and EM, and contracting CD8+ clones within EMRA.

This CDR3 is 13 amino acids long. V gave up 5 bases and J gave up 1 base, with 9 bases separating them. Looked up from germline, CDR1 is KGHSH and CDR2 is LQKENI. This clonotype has at least ten counts. The target antigen is unknown. The chain has TRBV18 and TRBJ2-7; D is perhaps TRBD1 (6 bases). The sample taken for sequencing was PBMCs or a T cell subset sorted from them (not recorded which). The clonotype originates from an adult woman who had mild COVID-19 (a few samples of this study predate the infection). Cell type and time point are not known. The DNA of the CDR3 is TGTGCCAGCTCAGGGGGCCTTTCCTACGAGCAGTACTTC. It is translated as CASSGGLSYEQYF. The full variable domain, with the rest looked up from reference TRBV18 and TRBJ2-7, is NAGVMQNPRHLVRRRGQEARLRCSPMKGHSHVYWYRQLPEEGLKFMVYLQKENIIDESGMPKERFSAEFPKEGPSILRIQQVVRGDSAAYFCASSGGLSYEQYFGPGTRLTVT.